The source of this T cell receptor (beta chain) is a study of OX40 agonist ivuxolimab in advanced cancers. In terms of the full investigation: The costimulatory receptor OX40 (CD134) was targeted by ivuxolimab, a fully human IgG2 agonistic monoclonal antibody. In the dose-escalation cohort, over 65% of patients were male, and the mean age was roughly 60 years, with a range of roughly 23 to 85. Three dose-escalation patients achieved partial responses, one with hepatocellular carcinoma and two with cutaneous melanoma. Intravenous ivuxolimab was administered to patients every 2 weeks at six dose levels: 0.01, 0.1, 0.3, 1.5, 3 and 10 mg/kg. Of the approximately 50 dose-escalation patients, hepatocellular carcinoma was present in around 19, melanoma in roughly 15, renal cell carcinoma in 9 and head and neck cancer in 9. The paper covers the monotherapy dose-escalation part of the phase I ivuxolimab trial, which included N = 52 patients. Prior anti-PD-1, anti-PD-L1 or anti-CTLA-4 therapy was permitted, and checkpoint inhibitors had been received by about 37% of dose-escalation patients. Peripheral TCRbeta sequencing was intended to test whether TCR sequence diversity was altered and clonal T-cell expansion was caused by ivuxolimab. The paper as a whole reports these results and caveats: In the 0.1-3.0 mg/kg groups, partial responders had among the lowest normalized peripheral clonal expansion, particularly in CD8+ T cells. Which antigens the clonally expanded peripheral T cells were specific for was not determined. Low levels of normalized T-cell clonal expansion were also shown by some nonresponding patients. On average, CD8+ T cells showed more expanded clones than CD4+ T cells after ivuxolimab. At doses of 0.1 to 3.0 mg/kg, clonal expansion of both CD4+ and CD8+ blood T cells was observed from baseline to week 6.

Concerning this clone itself: The antigen it binds to is not known. One base away there is no much larger clone; base qualities are not given.

V drops 0 bases and J drops 4 bases, leaving 12 bases in between. From the cysteine through the phenylalanine, the CDR3 covers 15 amino acids. Only the CDR3 region is kept as DNA, spanning 45 bases read in frame from base 1. CDR1 MNHNS and CDR2 SASEGT were looked up in the germline V gene. Patients with autoimmune disease history or receiving systemic immunosuppression were excluded from the trial. Peripheral blood for TCR sequencing was drawn from every dose cohort at baseline, at cycle 4 day 1 and at cycle 7 day 1. The samples were drawn from a first-in-human, open-label, multicenter phase I dose-escalation trial of ivuxolimab. Adults with locally advanced or metastatic head and neck squamous cell, hepatocellular, melanoma or renal cell carcinoma were enrolled in the trial. CD4+ and CD8+ T cells were sorted separately from peripheral blood before TCR sequencing. To sequence the TCRbeta CDR3 region, genomic DNA was isolated from the sorted cells. The immunoSEQ Assay was used for sequencing of TCRbeta CDR3 regions. The table was pulled from immuneACCESS by TCRdb, which kept in-frame rearrangements only. Such tables lose some clones; where checked, under half of the loss comes from unresolved V genes, and the rest has no known cause. Across this sample there are about 58,000 clones, with 86% seen only once. The top ten clones comprise roughly 1% of the sample.

Rearrangement joined TRBV6-1 to TRBJ1-2, with TRBD1 tentatively as D gene (5 bases match). The source material was CD4+ or CD8+ T cells sorted from blood, sampled in a trial of the OX40 agonist ivuxolimab. This clonotype was obtained from an adult with an advanced solid tumor such as melanoma, head and neck, liver or kidney cancer. The DNA reads as follows: TGTGCCAGCAGTGAAGCCCCAGGGATGGTCTATGGCTACACCTTC. Its translation is CASSEAPGMVYGYTF.